Listed below are T cell receptor beta chains from one sample, sequenced in a study of molecular identifiers for immune sequencing clone quantification. TCRdb recomputed calls from the PCR reads with MiXCR, one row per CDR3 protein. The profile covers 550,000 to 750,000 distinct CDR3 sequences, with nearly 20% appearing a single time and around 0.9% taken by the ten largest. Sequenced input: naive CD8+ T cells from blood, with Jurkat cell RNA spiked in. The receptors come from a human donor in good health. Some libraries in this study had Jurkat cell RNA spiked in. Each CDR3 is given without its conserved first and last residue.

j_gene,v_gene,len,CDR3aa
TRBJ2-7,TRBV27,10,ASSLLAGEQY
TRBJ2-5,TRBV7-6,14,ASSGNSGLRAETQY
TRBJ1-5,TRBV4-1,13,ASSPLQGEYQPQH
TRBJ2-7,TRBV19,13,ASTPAGGGTYEQY
TRBJ2-7,TRBV28,12,ASSFRGLRYEQY
TRBJ2-1,TRBV27,13,ASTSIALAARGQF
TRBJ1-5,TRBV6-1,12,ASSEGDTNQPQH
TRBJ2-1,TRBV6-2/TRBV6-3,13,ASSYGTTGANEQF
TRBJ1-2,TRBV29-1,10,SVQGDNYSYT
TRBJ1-1,TRBV5-1,14,ASSPWTGTSDTEAF
TRBJ2-7,TRBV4-3,14,ASSQGLGQGAFEQY
TRBJ1-1,TRBV2,10,ASNPIRAEAF
TRBJ2-7,TRBV4-1,12,ASSQESGTYEQY
TRBJ1-2,TRBV5-1,14,ASRLPRTGSNYGYT